This TCR beta chain is drawn from a study of blood T cells in healthy people across ages. The CDR3 extends over 13 amino acids. V was pared by 6 bases and J by 4 bases, with 9 bases between. CDR1 SGHTA and CDR2 FQGTGA come from the germline V gene. Then a second PCR, running roughly 7 to 11 cycles, was carried out with a sample-barcoded 5' primer and a J-beta primer mix. A template-switch adaptor with 12 random nucleotides tagged each cDNA molecule. TCRdb recomputed calls from the 5' RACE reads with MiXCR, one row per CDR3 protein. This table holds over 700,000 distinct CDR3 sequences, roughly 25% found once. Per sample, no less than 5.5 micrograms of total RNA were extracted. The same sample was also used in a study of T cells of mothers and their children. That report adds: A few healthy Caucasian mothers, along with their six children, were the donors.

This rearrangement joins TRBV7-3 to TRBJ2-2, with D hard to call. Input material: blood. The TCR sequence derives from a boy between 10 and 17 years old in good health. The chain's CDR3 is CASRLSGTGELFF. Written as DNA, the CDR3 is TGTGCCAGCAGACTCAGTGGCACCGGGGAGCTGTTTTTT. Looking up the rest from reference TRBV7-3 and TRBJ2-2 gives the full variable domain: GAGVSQTPSNKVTEKGKYVELRCDPISGHTALYWYRQSLGQGPEFLIYFQGTGAADDSGLPNDRFFAVRPEGSVSTLKIQRTERGDSAVYLCASRLSGTGELFFGEGSRLTVL.